The entry that follows covers one T cell receptor beta chain sequence. Antigen unknown. These data originate in a study of neurological immune-mediated disorders. Study results and limitations: With the multiple sclerosis repertoire cluster, none of the clinical or MRI features showed an association.

A single record per CDR3 protein comes from TCRdb applying MiXCR to the 5' RACE reads. The table shows approximately 68,000 distinct CDR3 sequences, with 4.5% to 6% occurring only once. CDR1 is SEHNR and CDR2 is FQNEAQ in the germline V gene (reference sequence). The CDR3 is 14 amino acids. V shed 6 bases and J 10 bases; nucleotides not matched to a gene: 11. The rearrangement joins TRBV7-9 to TRBJ1-1; 10 nucleotides match TRBD1. This receptor was obtained from a woman aged 70 to 79 with multiple sclerosis. The sequencing sample was made of PBMCs. CDR3 residues: CASRTGTGAVRAFF. CDR3 DNA sequence: TGTGCCAGCAGGACCGGGACAGGGGCCGTGAGAGCTTTCTTT.